These 12 T cell receptor beta chains were sequenced from one sample in a study of T cells after yellow fever vaccination. TCRdb reprocessed the 5' RACE reads via MiXCR and lists one record per CDR3 protein. The data hold roughly 400,000 distinct CDR3 sequences, with 15% to 20% observed a single time. This specimen was PBMCs, taken before the yellow fever booster vaccination. The source is a man aged 18 to 30 who received the YFV17D yellow fever vaccine.

The gene calls are TRBV3-1 and TRBJ2-5; 8 bases align to TRBD1. Germline lookup yields CDR1 LGHDT and CDR2 YNNKEL (reference sequence). CDR3 length: 17 residues. The trim removed 1 base at V and 4 bases at J, leaving 11 bases unmatched. The CDR3 here is CASSQVGSGQAGETQYF. The DNA for the CDR3 is TGTGCCAGCAGCCAAGTCGGTTCGGGACAGGCGGGAGAGACCCAGTACTTC.

This chain connects TRBV7-9 to TRBJ1-5, with TRBD1 matching over 9 bases. This CDR3 has 14 amino acids. Germline CDR1 is SEHNR and CDR2 is FQNEAQ (reference sequence). V lost 4 bases, J lost 5 bases, and 3 bases stayed unmatched. CDR3 residues: CASSSDRGYQPQHF. The CDR3 DNA reads as TGTGCCAGCAGCTCGGACAGGGGCTATCAGCCCCAGCATTTT.

This clonotype was seen more than once but under ten times. The chain links TRBV20-1 to TRBJ1-5, with 7 bases identical to TRBD1. Germline V gene data show CDR1 as DFQATT and CDR2 as SNEGSKA (reference sequence). The junction had 9 bases not matched to a gene; V was cut back by 5 bases and J by 2 bases. The CDR3 spans 15 residues. The CDR3 protein is CSAGVGGGGNQPQHF. DNA for the CDR3: TGCAGTGCTGGAGTTGGAGGGGGCGGCAATCAGCCCCAGCATTTT.

In its sample, this clonotype was seen a few times. V and J are TRBV12-3 or TRBV12-4 and TRBJ2-2; D remains unclear. The CDR3 is 11 amino acids. The germline V and J ends were trimmed by 10 bases and 4 bases, with 7 bases remaining between them. This CDR3 is CATRSTGELFF. For the CDR3, the DNA is TGTGCCACCCGCTCCACCGGGGAGCTGTTTTTT.

This clonotype turned up a few times. This chain joins TRBV21-1 and TRBJ1-1; no check of the table's D call, TRBD1, against the DNA was made. TRBV21-1 is noted as a pseudogene. The CDR3 is 15 residues long. The CDR3 sequence: CASSRDRETWAEAFF. The CDR3 DNA reads TGTGCCAGCAGCCGGGACAGGGAAACTTGGGCTGAAGCTTTCTTT.

The chain links TRBV5-4 to TRBJ2-3; a weak D match, TRBD1 (5 bases). The CDR3 is 14 residues long. V was pared by 0 bases and J by 4 bases, with 9 bases between. Germline V gives CDR1 SGHNT, CDR2 YYREEE (reference sequence). The CDR3 loop reads CASSLEGFPDTQYF. CDR3 DNA: TGTGCCAGCAGCTTGGAGGGGTTCCCAGATACGCAGTATTTT.

This clonotype has a handful of counts. The rearrangement links TRBV5-1 to TRBJ2-3; TRBD1 agrees at 7 bases. Germline V gene data show CDR1 as SGHRS and CDR2 as YFSETQ. The CDR3 extends over 13 amino acids. V lost 7 bases and J lost 4; bases outside the gene matches: 6. CDR3 bases: TGCGCCAGCGGAGAGGGGGCAGCAGATACGCAGTATTTT. Translation: CASGEGAADTQYF.

This rearrangement joins TRBV4-1 to TRBJ2-3; D is undetermined. CDR1 and CDR2 (germline): MGHRA, YSYEKL. Trimming took off 2 bases at V and 7 bases at J, with 16 bases between the two ends. The CDR3 sequence is 15 residues long. The CDR3 DNA sequence: TGCGCCAGCAGCCAAATCGCTCTTTCAGAGAATACGCAGTATTTT. It yields the protein CASSQIALSENTQYF.

The chain employs TRBV6-6 and TRBJ1-1; D remains ambiguous. The CDR3 has 12 residues. V gave up 6 bases and J gave up 6 bases, with 11 bases separating them. CDR1 and CDR2 (germline): MNHNY, SVGAGI (reference sequence). CDR3 bases: TGTGCCAGCAGCGAGCCGGCCCCTGAAGCTTTCTTT. This translates into CASSEPAPEAFF.

The chain's CDR3 is CSARAWAGTAVEETQYF. The CDR3 nucleotides are TGCAGTGCTAGAGCCTGGGCGGGGACAGCGGTTGAGGAGACCCAGTACTTC. The chain joins TRBV20-1 to TRBJ2-5; D perhaps matches TRBD1 (7 bases). CDR1 and CDR2 (germline): DFQATT, SNEGSKA (reference sequence). The CDR3 extends over 17 amino acids. The V end lost 1 base, the J end lost 5 bases, and 23 bases lay between the germline ends.

This clonotype appeared many times. The chain employs TRBV7-9 and TRBJ2-6; TRBD1 matches at 7 bases. The CDR3 is made up of 15 amino acids. V lost 6 bases, J lost 0 bases, and 2 bases stayed unmatched. CDR1 is SEHNR and CDR2 is FQNEAQ in the germline V gene (reference sequence). Here the CDR3 DNA reads TGTGCCAGCAGTCCAGGGGGCTCTGGGGCCAACGTCCTGACTTTC. Its protein product is CASSPGGSGANVLTF.

This clonotype has just a few counts. The CDR3 DNA sequence: TGTGCCTGGAGAGATACCACCGGGACTAACATTCAGTACTTC. It codes for CAWRDTTGTNIQYF. This rearrangement joins TRBV30 to TRBJ2-4, with D perhaps matching TRBD2 (6 bases). This CDR3 is 14 amino acids long. Trimming took off 3 bases at V and 7 bases at J, with 16 bases between the two ends. The germline CDR1 and CDR2 sequences are GTSNPN and SVGIG (reference sequence).